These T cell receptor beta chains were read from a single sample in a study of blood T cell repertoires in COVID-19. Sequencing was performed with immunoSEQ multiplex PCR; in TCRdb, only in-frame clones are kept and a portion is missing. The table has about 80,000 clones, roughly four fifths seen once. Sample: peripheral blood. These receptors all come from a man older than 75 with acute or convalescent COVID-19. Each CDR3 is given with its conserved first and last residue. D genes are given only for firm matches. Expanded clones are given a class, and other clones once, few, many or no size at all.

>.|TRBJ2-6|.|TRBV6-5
CASSPTASGANVLTF
TGTGCCAGCAGCCCAACAGCCTCTGGGGCCAACGTCCTGACTTTC
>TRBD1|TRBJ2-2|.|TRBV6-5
CASSKGQGAVGELFF
TGTGCCAGCAGCAAGGGACAGGGGGCGGTCGGGGAGCTGTTTTTT
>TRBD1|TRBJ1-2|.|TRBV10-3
CAIRDSGTGGYGYTF
TGTGCCATCAGAGACTCCGGGACAGGGGGCTATGGCTACACCTTC
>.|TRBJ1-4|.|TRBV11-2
CASSLDLGPGEKLFF
TGTGCCAGCAGCTTAGATTTGGGCCCGGGGGAAAAACTGTTTTTT
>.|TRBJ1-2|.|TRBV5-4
CASSPPGGNAYGYTF
TGTGCCAGCAGCCCCCCCGGGGGGAACGCCTATGGCTACACCTTC
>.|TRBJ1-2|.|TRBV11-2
CASSPDSTYGYTF
TGTGCCAGCAGCCCAGACAGTACCTATGGCTACACCTTC
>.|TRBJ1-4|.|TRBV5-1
CASSLEGGAQELFF
TGCGCCAGCAGTTTGGAAGGGGGGGCCCAAGAACTGTTTTTT
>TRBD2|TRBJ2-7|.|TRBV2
CASSDFSGGQGYEQYF
TGTGCCAGCAGTGATTTTAGCGGGGGGCAAGGTTACGAGCAGTACTTC
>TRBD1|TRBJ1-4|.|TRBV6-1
CASSEYGTGNEKLFF
TGTGCCAGCAGTGAGTACGGGACAGGAAATGAAAAACTGTTTTTT
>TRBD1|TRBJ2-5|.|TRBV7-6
CASSLVGQGTKTQYF
TGTGCCAGCAGCTTAGTGGGACAGGGCACGAAGACCCAGTACTTC
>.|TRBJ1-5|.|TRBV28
CASVYSNQPQHF
TGTGCCAGCGTTTATAGCAATCAGCCCCAGCATTTT
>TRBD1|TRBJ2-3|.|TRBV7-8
CASSLRTGGTDTQYF
TGTGCCAGCAGCTTGAGGACAGGGGGCACAGATACGCAGTATTTT
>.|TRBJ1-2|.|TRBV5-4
CASSPGGRTSNYGYTF
TGTGCCAGCAGCCCCGGAGGCCGCACTTCTAACTATGGCTACACCTTC
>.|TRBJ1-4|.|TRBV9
CASSVGRGTEKLFF
TGTGCCAGCAGCGTAGGGAGGGGAACCGAAAAACTGTTTTTT
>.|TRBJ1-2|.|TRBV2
CASTGLTGRYGYTF
TGTGCCAGCACGGGGTTGACTGGTCGCTATGGCTACACCTTC
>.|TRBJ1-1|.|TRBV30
CAWSPNQDWNTEAFF
TGTGCCTGGAGTCCCAACCAAGACTGGAACACTGAAGCTTTCTTT
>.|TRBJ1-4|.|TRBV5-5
CASGPGRTNEKLFF
TGTGCCAGCGGCCCCGGGAGGACTAATGAAAAACTGTTTTTT
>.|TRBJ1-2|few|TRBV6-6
CASSYVRVLYGYTF
TGTGCCAGCAGTTACGTCCGGGTCCTCTATGGCTACACCTTC
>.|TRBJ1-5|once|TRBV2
CASSERLNREGQPQHF
TGTGCCAGCAGTGAACGCCTAAACAGGGAAGGACAGCCCCAGCATTTT
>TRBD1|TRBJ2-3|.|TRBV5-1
CASSLGQGSRYTQYF
TGCGCCAGCAGCTTGGGACAGGGGAGTCGGTATACGCAGTATTTT
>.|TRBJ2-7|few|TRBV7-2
CASSPQGGHTYEQYF
TGTGCCAGCAGCCCCCAGGGCGGACACACCTACGAGCAGTACTTC
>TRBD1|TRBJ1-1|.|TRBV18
CASSPRGQGAANTEAFF
TGTGCCAGCTCACCACGCGGACAGGGGGCTGCGAACACTGAAGCTTTCTTT
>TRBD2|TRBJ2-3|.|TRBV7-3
CASSSLAGGPTDTQYF
TGTGCCAGCAGCTCACTAGCGGGGGGGCCCACAGATACGCAGTATTTT
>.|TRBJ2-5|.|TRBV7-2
CASSLEQQETQYF
TGTGCCAGCAGCTTAGAACAGCAAGAGACCCAGTACTTC
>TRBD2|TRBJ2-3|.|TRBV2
CASSVERGGDGGDTQYF
TGTGCCAGCAGTGTTGAGCGGGGGGGCGACGGAGGAGATACGCAGTATTTT
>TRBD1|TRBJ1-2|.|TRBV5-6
CASSFLPTTGGIYGYTF
TGTGCCAGCAGCTTCCTGCCTACGACAGGGGGCATTTATGGCTACACCTTC
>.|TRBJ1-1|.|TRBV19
CASSTHRDAGTFF
TGTGCCAGTAGTACCCACCGCGATGCAGGGACTTTCTTT
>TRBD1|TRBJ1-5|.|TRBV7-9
CASSEGQGEYQPQHF
TGTGCCAGCAGCGAAGGACAGGGGGAATATCAGCCCCAGCATTTT
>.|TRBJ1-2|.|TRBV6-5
CASSYTQGTVGGYTF
TGTGCCAGCAGTTACACCCAGGGAACAGTTGGAGGCTACACCTTC
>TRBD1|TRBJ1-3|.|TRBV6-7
CASSYGRGPPGNTIYF
TGTGCCAGCAGTTACGGCAGGGGGCCGCCTGGAAACACCATATATTTT
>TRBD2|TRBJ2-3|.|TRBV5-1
CASSLVSGGTDTQYF
TGCGCCAGCAGCTTGGTTAGCGGGGGAACAGATACGCAGTATTTT
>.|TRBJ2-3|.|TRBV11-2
CASSLEGEADTQYF
TGTGCCAGCAGCTTAGAGGGGGAGGCGGATACGCAGTATTTT
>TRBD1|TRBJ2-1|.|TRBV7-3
CASSFTGGAGNEQFF
TGTGCCAGCAGCTTTACAGGGGGCGCGGGCAATGAGCAGTTCTTC
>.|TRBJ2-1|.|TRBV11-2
CASSATGTNSYNEQFF
TGTGCCAGCAGCGCGACAGGTACGAATTCCTACAATGAGCAGTTCTTC
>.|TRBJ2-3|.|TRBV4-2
CASSHRSGDTQYF
TGTGCCAGCAGCCACCGTAGCGGAGATACGCAGTATTTT
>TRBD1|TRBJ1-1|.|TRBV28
CASSTTGQATEAFF
TGTGCCAGCAGTACTACGGGACAGGCCACTGAAGCTTTCTTT
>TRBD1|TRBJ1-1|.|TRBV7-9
CASSLMGQGRTEAFF
TGTGCCAGCAGCCTAATGGGACAGGGCCGCACTGAAGCTTTCTTT
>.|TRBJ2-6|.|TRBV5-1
CASSWGGSGANVLTF
TGCGCCAGCAGCTGGGGCGGCTCTGGGGCCAACGTCCTGACTTTC
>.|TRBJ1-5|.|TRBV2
CASTAQASNQPQHF
TGTGCCAGCACGGCACAGGCGAGCAATCAGCCCCAGCATTTT
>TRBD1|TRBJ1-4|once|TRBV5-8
CASSSRQGAGEKLFF
TGTGCCAGCAGCTCTCGACAGGGGGCGGGGGAAAAACTGTTTTTT
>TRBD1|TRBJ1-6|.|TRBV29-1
CSVRTGGMDSPLHF
TGCAGCGTTCGGACAGGGGGTATGGATTCACCCCTCCACTTT
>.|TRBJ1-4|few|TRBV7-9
CASRRRGINEKLFF
TGTGCCAGCAGGAGACGCGGGATTAATGAAAAACTGTTTTTT
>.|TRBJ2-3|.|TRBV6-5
CASSYLKKEGTQYF
TGTGCCAGCAGTTACTTAAAAAAGGAGGGTACGCAGTATTTT
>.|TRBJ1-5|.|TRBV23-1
CASSHPGGGNQPQHF
TGCGCCAGCAGTCATCCGGGAGGTGGGAATCAGCCCCAGCATTTT
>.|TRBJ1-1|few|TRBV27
CASSLKSGVTEAFF
TGTGCCAGCAGTTTAAAAAGCGGGGTCACTGAAGCTTTCTTT